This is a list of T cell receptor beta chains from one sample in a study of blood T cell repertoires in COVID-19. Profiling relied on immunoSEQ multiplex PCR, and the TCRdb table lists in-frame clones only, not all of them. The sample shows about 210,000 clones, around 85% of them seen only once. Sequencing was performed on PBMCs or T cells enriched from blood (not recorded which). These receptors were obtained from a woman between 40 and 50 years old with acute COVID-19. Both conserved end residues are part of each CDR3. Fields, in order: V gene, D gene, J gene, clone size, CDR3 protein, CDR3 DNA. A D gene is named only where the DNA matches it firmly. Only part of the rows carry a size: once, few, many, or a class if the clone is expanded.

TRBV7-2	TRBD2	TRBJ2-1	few	CASSLGTSGRRLGNEQFF	TGTGCCAGCAGCCTCGGGACTAGCGGGAGAAGGTTAGGCAATGAGCAGTTCTTC
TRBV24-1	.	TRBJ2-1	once	CATSLAGRNEQFF	TGTGCCACCTCTCTAGCTGGACGAAATGAGCAGTTCTTC
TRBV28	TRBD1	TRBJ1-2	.	CASTSGTGGDYGYTF	TGTGCCAGCACCTCTGGGACAGGGGGCGACTATGGCTACACCTTC
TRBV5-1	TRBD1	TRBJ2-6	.	CASSSTGGTGANVLTF	TGCGCCAGCAGCTCAACAGGGGGTACTGGGGCCAACGTCCTGACTTTC
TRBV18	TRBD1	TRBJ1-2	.	CASSRYEGAGGYTF	TGTGCCAGCTCCCGGTATGAGGGGGCCGGGGGCTACACCTTC
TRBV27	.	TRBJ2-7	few	CASSAGLATAGQYF	TGTGCCAGCAGTGCGGGGCTGGCTACGGCTGGGCAGTACTTC
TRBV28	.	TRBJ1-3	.	CASSFIQGNTIYF	TGTGCCAGCAGTTTTATACAGGGAAACACCATATATTTT
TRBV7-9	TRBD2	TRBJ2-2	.	CASSSGLAGVKSGELFF	TGTGCCAGCAGCTCGGGACTAGCGGGAGTTAAATCCGGGGAGCTGTTTTTT
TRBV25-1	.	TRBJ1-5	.	CASSAPLRSRNQPQHF	TGTGCCAGCAGTGCCCCATTGCGGTCCCGCAATCAGCCCCAGCATTTT
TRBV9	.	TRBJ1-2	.	CASSVQGLYTF	TGTGCCAGCAGCGTACAGGGGTTGTACACCTTC
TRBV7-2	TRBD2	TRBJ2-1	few	CASSPTPAGTSKWSEQFF	TGTGCCAGCAGCCCTACCCCGGCCGGGACTAGTAAGTGGAGTGAGCAGTTCTTC
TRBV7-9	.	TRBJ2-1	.	CASSLRRESEQFF	TGTGCCAGCAGCCTGAGGAGGGAGAGTGAGCAGTTCTTC
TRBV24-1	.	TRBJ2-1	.	CATSDGERRSYNEQFF	TGTGCCACCAGTGATGGGGAGCGGAGATCCTACAATGAGCAGTTCTTC
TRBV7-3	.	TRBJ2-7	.	CASSPRVSGEQYF	TGTGCCAGCAGCCCCCGTGTGTCCGGGGAGCAGTACTTC
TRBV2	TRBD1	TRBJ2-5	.	CASTTGAGETQYF	TGTGCCAGCACTACAGGGGCAGGCGAGACCCAGTACTTC
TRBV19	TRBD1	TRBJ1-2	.	CASGQGTYGYTF	TGTGCCAGTGGACAGGGAACCTATGGCTACACCTTC
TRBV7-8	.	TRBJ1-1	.	CASSLGRGREAFF	TGTGCCAGCAGCTTAGGGAGGGGACGTGAAGCTTTCTTT
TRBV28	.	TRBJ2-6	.	CASSRLVAGANVLTF	TGTGCCAGCAGTAGACTAGTGGCTGGGGCCAACGTCCTGACTTTC
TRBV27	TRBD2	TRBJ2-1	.	CASSSVTSGFNEQFF	TGTGCCAGCAGTTCCGTGACTAGCGGCTTCAATGAGCAGTTCTTC
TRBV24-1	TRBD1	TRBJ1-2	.	CATSITGGGGYTF	TGTGCCACCAGCATAACAGGGGGCGGTGGCTACACCTTC
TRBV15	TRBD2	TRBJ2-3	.	CATSRGLAGTDTQYF	TGTGCCACCAGCCGTGGACTAGCAGGCACAGATACGCAGTATTTT
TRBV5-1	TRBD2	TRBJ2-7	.	CASSSGGEGSTYEQYF	TGCGCCAGCAGCTCCGGAGGGGAGGGGTCAACCTACGAGCAGTACTTC
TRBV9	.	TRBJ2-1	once	CASSVAISLSSYNEQFF	TGTGCCAGCAGCGTAGCTATCTCCCTAAGCTCCTACAATGAGCAGTTCTTC
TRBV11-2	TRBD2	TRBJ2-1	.	CASSLTSGTLTDEQFF	TGTGCCAGCAGCTTAACTAGCGGGACTCTTACGGATGAGCAGTTCTTC
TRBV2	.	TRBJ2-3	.	CASSEPLTDTQYF	TGTGCCAGCAGTGAACCGCTAACAGATACGCAGTATTTT
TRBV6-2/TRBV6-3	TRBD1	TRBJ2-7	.	CASSSFTLPGTGVFYEQYF	TGTGCCAGCAGCTCCTTTACTCTCCCCGGGACAGGGGTCTTCTACGAGCAGTACTTC
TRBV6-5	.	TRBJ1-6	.	CASTGGWGNSPLHF	TGTGCCAGCACCGGGGGGTGGGGTAATTCACCCCTCCACTTT
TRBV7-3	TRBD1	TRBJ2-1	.	CASSSLTGRVDRNEQFF	TGTGCCAGCAGTTCTCTGACAGGGAGAGTAGATCGGAATGAGCAGTTCTTC
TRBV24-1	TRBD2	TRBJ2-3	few	CATSPAGARGDTQYF	TGTGCCACCAGTCCGGCGGGAGCTCGCGGAGATACGCAGTATTTT
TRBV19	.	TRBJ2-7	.	CASSLEREQYF	TGTGCCAGCAGCCTAGAGAGGGAGCAGTACTTC
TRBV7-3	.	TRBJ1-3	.	CASSPGGNTIYF	TGTGCCAGCAGCCCCGGGGGAAACACCATATATTTT
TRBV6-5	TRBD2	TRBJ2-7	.	CASSFALAGSHEQYF	TGTGCCAGCAGTTTCGCCCTAGCGGGAAGCCACGAGCAGTACTTC
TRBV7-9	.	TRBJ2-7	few	CASSLGHLDYEQYF	TGTGCCAGCAGCTTAGGGCACCTTGACTACGAGCAGTACTTC
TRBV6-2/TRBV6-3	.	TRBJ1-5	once	CASSYTRPLQHF	TGTGCCAGCAGTTACACGCGGCCCCTACAGCATTTT
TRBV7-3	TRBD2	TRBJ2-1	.	CASSRRAGVGNEQFF	TGTGCCAGCAGCCGAAGGGCGGGAGTGGGCAATGAGCAGTTCTTC
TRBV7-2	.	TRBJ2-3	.	CASSFNYLNSDTQYF	TGTGCCAGCAGCTTCAACTACCTGAACTCGGATACGCAGTATTTT
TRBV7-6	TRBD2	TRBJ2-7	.	CASSRTSGKVEQYF	TGTGCCAGCAGCCGGACTAGCGGGAAAGTGGAGCAGTACTTC
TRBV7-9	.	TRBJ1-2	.	CASSFAEGSYGYTF	TGTGCCAGCAGCTTCGCCGAGGGATCCTATGGCTACACCTTC
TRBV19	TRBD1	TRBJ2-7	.	CASRLWDRGSEQYF	TGTGCCAGTAGGTTGTGGGACAGGGGCAGCGAGCAGTACTTC
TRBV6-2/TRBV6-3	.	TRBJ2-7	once	CASSYGQIYEQYF	TGTGCCAGCAGTTACGGACAGATCTACGAGCAGTACTTC
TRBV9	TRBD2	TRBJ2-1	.	CASSPQLLAGGDNEQFF	TGTGCCAGCAGCCCCCAATTACTAGCGGGAGGAGACAATGAGCAGTTCTTC
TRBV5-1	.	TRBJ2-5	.	CASSAALGQQETQYF	TGCGCCAGCAGCGCGGCCCTGGGACAACAAGAGACCCAGTACTTC
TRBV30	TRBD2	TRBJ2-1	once	CAWRGLALSNEQFF	TGTGCCTGGAGGGGACTAGCGCTCTCAAATGAGCAGTTCTTC
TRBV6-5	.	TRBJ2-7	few	CASGQRGSYEQYF	TGTGCCAGCGGACAGCGAGGTTCCTACGAGCAGTACTTC